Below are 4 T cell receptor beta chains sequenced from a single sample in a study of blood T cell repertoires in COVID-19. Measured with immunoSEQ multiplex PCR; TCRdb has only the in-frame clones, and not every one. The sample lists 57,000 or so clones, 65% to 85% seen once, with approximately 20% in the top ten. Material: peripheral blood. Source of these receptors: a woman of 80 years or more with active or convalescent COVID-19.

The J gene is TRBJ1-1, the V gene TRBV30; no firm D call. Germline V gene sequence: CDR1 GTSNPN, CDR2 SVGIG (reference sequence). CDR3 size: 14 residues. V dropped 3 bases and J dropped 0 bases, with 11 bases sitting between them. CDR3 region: CAWRMGFMNTEAFF. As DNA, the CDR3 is TGTGCCTGGAGAATGGGCTTTATGAACACTGAAGCTTTCTTT. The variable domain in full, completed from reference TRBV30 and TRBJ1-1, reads SQTIHQWPATLVQPVGSPLSLECTVEGTSNPNLYWYRQAAGRGLQLLFYSVGIGQISSEVPQNLSASRPQDRQFILSSKKLLLSDSGFYLCAWRMGFMNTEAFFGQGTRLTVV.

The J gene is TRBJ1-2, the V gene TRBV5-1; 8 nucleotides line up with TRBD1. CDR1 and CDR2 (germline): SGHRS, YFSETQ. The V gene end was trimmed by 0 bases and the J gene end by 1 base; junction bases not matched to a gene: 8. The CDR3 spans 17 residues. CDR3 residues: CASSLGHSGGHNYGYTF. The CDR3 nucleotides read TGCGCCAGCAGCTTGGGGCACTCAGGGGGCCATAACTATGGCTACACCTTC.

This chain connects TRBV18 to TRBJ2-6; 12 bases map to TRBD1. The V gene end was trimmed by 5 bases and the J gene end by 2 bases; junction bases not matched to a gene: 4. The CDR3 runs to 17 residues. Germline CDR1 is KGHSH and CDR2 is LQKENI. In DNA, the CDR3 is TGTGCCAGCTCATCAGGGACAGGGGGCACTGGGGCCAACGTCCTGACTTTC. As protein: CASSSGTGGTGANVLTF.

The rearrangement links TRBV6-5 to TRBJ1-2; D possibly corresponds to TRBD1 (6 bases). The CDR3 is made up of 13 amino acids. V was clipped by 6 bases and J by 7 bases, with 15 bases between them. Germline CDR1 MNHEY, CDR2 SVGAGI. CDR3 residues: CASSPIQGVGYTF. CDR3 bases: TGTGCCAGCAGCCCGATACAGGGAGTTGGCTACACCTTC.